The following is a T cell receptor beta chain sequence with its context. The antigen remains undetermined. Treatment given: roughly ten-day PBMC culture with coronavirus spike peptide pools or control peptides (ViraFEST assay). Under the ViraFEST approach, antigen-specific T cells were expanded with peptide pools and TCRs subsequently sequenced. The V and J ends lost 4 bases and 7 bases respectively, with 35 bases between them. This CDR3 is built from 20 residues. This record belongs to a study of vaccination and CD4 T cells after COVID-19. Sequenced with the Oncomine TCR Beta short-read assay was DNA taken from cultured CD4+ T cells. Cultures of CD4+ T cells served as the source for extracting genomic DNA. MiXCR, applied by TCRdb to the PCR reads, yields one record per CDR3 protein. This sample has fewer than 5,000 distinct CDR3 sequences; more than 35% occur once, and the top ten carry roughly 25%.

The V and J genes are TRBV23-1 and TRBJ2-7; perhaps TRBD1 as D (5 bases). TRBV23-1 is an open reading frame whose function is uncertain. The receptor was derived from a human donor who had recovered from COVID-19. The sequencing input was CD4+ T cells from blood, cultured in vitro. CDR3 region: CASSLLSVPQGPQIPGEQYF. The DNA for the CDR3 is TGCGCCAGCAGTCTCCTCTCGGTCCCCCAGGGTCCTCAGATCCCTGGAGAGCAGTACTTC.